This T cell receptor (beta chain) originates from a study of blood T cell repertoires in COVID-19. In the study overall: Material from acute and convalescent COVID-19 was sourced from the United States, Italy and Spain. In each case, the material was cDNA or gDNA derived from T cells, B-cell-depleted T cells, or PBMCs.

The CDR3 has 15 amino acids. Unmatched junction bases numbered 7, after V lost 7 bases and J lost 3 bases. Germline V gives CDR1 LNHDA, CDR2 SQIVND (reference sequence). The Seattle patients joined while their infection was active and were tracked longitudinally afterward. Under the authors' procedure: Estimation of nucleated cell counts was performed using reference gene primer amplification. The data were produced by immunoSEQ multiplex PCR, yet TCRdb's version contains in-frame clones alone and is incomplete. V and J calls and clone size come straight from that table; D and trimming were deduced from the DNA. The table has fewer than 200,000 clones, around four fifths seen once; the top ten hold around 2.7%.

The sequence derives from a woman older than 75 with COVID-19, enrolled during active disease. Sequencing was performed on peripheral blood. The V call is TRBV19, the J call TRBJ1-3; TRBD1 agrees at 9 bases. The CDR3 DNA sequence: TGTGCCAGTATGGACAGGGGAGAACTTGGAAACACCATATATTTT. It encodes CASMDRGELGNTIYF.